This TCR beta chain was sequenced for a study of regulatory T cells in long-lasting Graves disease. About the study: Patients newly diagnosed with Graves' had been on antithyroid drugs for under 3 months. Study findings and constraints: Persistent disease favored TRBV28, TRBJ1-2 and TRBJ2-5.

The CDR3 runs to 16 residues. V dropped 4 bases and J dropped 4 bases, with 18 bases sitting between them. Per the germline V gene, CDR1 is MNHEY and CDR2 is SVGAGI. This clonotype turned up a few times. Its target is not known. Construction of the TCR beta libraries employed iRepertoire HTBI primers in conjunction with Arm-PCR of CDR3 regions. TCRdb re-called the multiplex PCR reads through MiXCR, storing one row per CDR3 protein. The table lists roughly 500,000 distinct CDR3 sequences, around 15% of them singletons. Time point indicated: newly diagnosed GD, antithyroid drugs for less than 3 months. TCR sequences were obtained from RNA taken from PBMCs. This same sample was also part of a study on T cells in Graves' hyperthyroidism and ophthalmopathy. That source adds: Exclusion followed for patients with uncontrolled infection, other autoimmune disease, pregnancy or lactation. Before onset, by a median of 6.5 months, the model predicted ophthalmopathy.

This sequence joins TRBV6-5 and TRBJ2-3; D is ambiguous. This specimen consisted of peripheral blood mononuclear cells (PBMCs), obtained at new diagnosis, from a patient treated with antithyroid drugs. The sequence was obtained from a woman between 50 and 59 years old with Graves disease. CDR3 protein: CASSFRQSRRSDTQYF. Written as DNA, the CDR3 is TGTGCCAGCAGTTTCCGGCAGTCCCGAAGGTCAGATACGCAGTATTTT.